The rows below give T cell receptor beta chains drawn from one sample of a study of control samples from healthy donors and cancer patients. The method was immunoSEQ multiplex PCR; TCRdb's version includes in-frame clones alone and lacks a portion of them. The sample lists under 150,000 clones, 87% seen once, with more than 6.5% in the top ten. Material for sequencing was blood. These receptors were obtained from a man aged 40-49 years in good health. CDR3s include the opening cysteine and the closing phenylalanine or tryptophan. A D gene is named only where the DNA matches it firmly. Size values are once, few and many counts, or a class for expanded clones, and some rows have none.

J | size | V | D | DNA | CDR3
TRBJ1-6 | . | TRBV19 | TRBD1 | TGTGCCAGTAGTATGGTGGGACAGGCTCCCCTCCACTTT | CASSMVGQAPLHF
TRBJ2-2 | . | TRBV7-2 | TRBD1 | TGTGCCAGCAGTTCCGGGACAGGCACCACCGGGGAGCTGTTTTTT | CASSSGTGTTGELFF
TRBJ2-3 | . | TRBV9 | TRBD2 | TGTGCCAGCAGCGAAGCGGGGGGACCAGATACGCAGTATTTT | CASSEAGGPDTQYF
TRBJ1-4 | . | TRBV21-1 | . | TGTGCCAGCAGCAATATTACAGGGGGCGAAGGGGGACAACGTAATGAAAAACTGTTTTTT | CASSNITGGEGGQRNEKLFF
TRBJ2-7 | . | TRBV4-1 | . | TGCGCCAGCAGCCCAAAAGGCCCGGCCTACGAGCAGTACTTC | CASSPKGPAYEQYF
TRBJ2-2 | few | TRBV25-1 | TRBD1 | TGTGCCAGCAGTGAGTCGCTAACCAGGACAGGGGGCCACGGGGAGCTGTTTTTT | CASSESLTRTGGHGELFF
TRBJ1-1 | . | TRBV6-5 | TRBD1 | TGTGCCAGCAGTTCCCGACAGGGCCACACTGAAGCTTTCTTT | CASSSRQGHTEAFF
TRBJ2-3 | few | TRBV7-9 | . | TGTGCCAGCAGCCCCGGAACGGGGGGCCCCGCAGATACGCAGTATTTT | CASSPGTGGPADTQYF
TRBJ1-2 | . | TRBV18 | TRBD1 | TGTGCCAGCTCACCTAATCCAGGGGGCGAGATAAGCGAGAGATATCTCTATGGCTACACCTTC | CASSPNPGGEISERYLYGYTF
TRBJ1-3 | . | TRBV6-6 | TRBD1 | TGTGCCAGCACCGACAGGGGGCGAAACACCATATATTTT | CASTDRGRNTIYF
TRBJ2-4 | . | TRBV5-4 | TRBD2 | TGTGCCAGCAGCTTGCGGGGGGGCACAAACATTCAGTACTTC | CASSLRGGTNIQYF
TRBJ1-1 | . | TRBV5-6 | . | TGTGCCAGCAGCTTGGATGTCGGCAGGGTGAACACTGAAGCTTTCTTT | CASSLDVGRVNTEAFF
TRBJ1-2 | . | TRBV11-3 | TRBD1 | TGTGCCAGCAGCTCTCCGACGACAGGGCGAGGCTACACCTTC | CASSSPTTGRGYTF
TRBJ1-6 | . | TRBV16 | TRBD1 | TGTGCCAGCAGCCCGAGACAGGGGCTAAATTCACCCCTCCACTTT | CASSPRQGLNSPLHF
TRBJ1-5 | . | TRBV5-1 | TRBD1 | TGCGCCAGCCGGACAGGGGATGATCAGCCCCAGCATTTT | CASRTGDDQPQHF
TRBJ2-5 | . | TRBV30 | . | TGTGCCTGGAGTATATTCAGGGGGCGGGGGCAAGAGACCCAGTACTTC | CAWSIFRGRGQETQYF
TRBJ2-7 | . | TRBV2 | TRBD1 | TGTGCCAGCAGTTCGGACAGGGGAGGGATGTACTTC | CASSSDRGGMYF
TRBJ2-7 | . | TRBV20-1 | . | TGCATGGGTAAGGGTGGCCACGAGCAGTACTTC | CMGKGGHEQYF
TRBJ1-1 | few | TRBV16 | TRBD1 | TGTGCCAGCAGCCAACCCACAGGGGGGAGCACTGAAGCTTTCTTT | CASSQPTGGSTEAFF
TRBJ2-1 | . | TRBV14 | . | TGTGCCAGCAGCCTCGTGGGGGCGTCCTACAATGAGCAGTTCTTC | CASSLVGASYNEQFF
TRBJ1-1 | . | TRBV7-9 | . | TGTGCCAGCAGCTCCCCCCTGGACACTGAAGCTTTCTTT | CASSSPLDTEAFF
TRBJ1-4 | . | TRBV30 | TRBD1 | TGTGCCTGGAGTAACCACAGGGGGCGGGTTGAAAAACTGTTTTTT | CAWSNHRGRVEKLFF
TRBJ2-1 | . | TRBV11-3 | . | TGTGCCAGCAGCCCCGGCGGGCGGGGTTCGGCTGAGCAGTTCTTC | CASSPGGRGSAEQFF
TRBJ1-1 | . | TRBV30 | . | TGTGCCTGGACGGAAGGCGTTAGCGCTTTCTTT | CAWTEGVSAFF
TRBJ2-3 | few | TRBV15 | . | TGTGCCACCAGCAGAGGACTGGGGACTAGCACAGATACGCAGTATTTT | CATSRGLGTSTDTQYF
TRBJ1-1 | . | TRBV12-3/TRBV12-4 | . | TGTGCCAGCGGTCGGGGCGTGAACACTGAAGCTTTCTTT | CASGRGVNTEAFF
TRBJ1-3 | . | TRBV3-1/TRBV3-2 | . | TGTGCCAGCAGCCAAGAGGTGAGAAACACCATATATTTT | CASSQEVRNTIYF
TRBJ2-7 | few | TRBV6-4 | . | TGTGCCAGCCACGGGGGTTCCTACGAGCAGTACTTC | CASHGGSYEQYF
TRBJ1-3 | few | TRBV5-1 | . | TGCGCCAGCAGCAGAGAGGGTATCTCTGGAAACACCATATATTTT | CASSREGISGNTIYF
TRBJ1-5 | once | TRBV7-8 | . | TGTGCCAGCAGCTTAGGCCTAAATCAGCCCCAGCATTTT | CASSLGLNQPQHF